Shown below are 26 T cell receptor beta chains from a single sample sequenced in a study of blood T cell repertoires in COVID-19. Method: immunoSEQ multiplex PCR; TCRdb's copy keeps in-frame clones and lacks some. The profile shows around 270,000 clones, roughly 84% of them singletons. Sequencing used peripheral blood. These receptors came from a woman between 40 and 50 years old who had recovered from COVID-19.

J is TRBJ1-5 and V is TRBV28, with 8 nucleotides matching TRBD1. CDR3 length: 15 residues. The ends lost 2 bases at V and 1 base at J; junction bases unmatched: 1. The germline V gene encodes CDR1 MDHEN and CDR2 SYDVKM. The CDR3: CASSLRQGSNQPQHF. The CDR3 bases are TGTGCCAGCAGTTTAAGACAGGGGAGCAATCAGCCCCAGCATTTT.

The chain couples TRBV4-1 to TRBJ2-1; perhaps TRBD1 as D (5 bases). The CDR3 extends over 15 amino acids. V lost 8 bases and J 8 bases, leaving 22 bases between the germline ends. In germline, CDR1 is MGHRA, CDR2 YSYEKL. CDR3 amino acids: CASCDQVGDGDEQFF. The CDR3, as DNA: TGCGCCAGCTGTGATCAGGTAGGGGATGGAGATGAGCAGTTCTTC.

The chain links TRBV13 to TRBJ2-5, with 8 positions matching TRBD2. CDR3 size: 14 residues. V dropped 5 bases and J dropped 9; count of bases not matched to a gene: 11. CDR1 and CDR2 from the germline V gene are PRHDT and FYEKMQ (reference sequence). In nucleotides, the CDR3 is TGTGCCAGCAGCCCCCCTGGCGGGGGGAGAGCCCAGTACTTC. Translated, it gives CASSPPGGGRAQYF. Full variable domain (outside the CDR3, taken from reference TRBV13 and TRBJ2-5): AAGVIQSPRHLIKEKRETATLKCYPIPRHDTVYWYQQGPGQDPQFLISFYEKMQSDKGSIPDRFSAQQFSDYHSELNMSSLELGDSALYFCASSPPGGGRAQYFGPGTRLLVL.

V and J are TRBV4-1 and TRBJ1-2; 7 bases agree with TRBD1. The V and J ends lost 2 bases and 7 bases, in that order; junction bases with no gene match: 10. Germline V gives CDR1 MGHRA, CDR2 YSYEKL. The CDR3 is 15 amino acids. The CDR3 is CASSQSGTVLAGYTF. DNA for the CDR3: TGCGCCAGCAGCCAATCGGGGACAGTATTGGCTGGCTACACCTTC.

The rearrangement links TRBV5-5 to TRBJ2-5; 7 bases are shared with TRBD1. Trimming took 4 bases from V and 2 from J; bases not matched to a gene: 5. This CDR3 is built from 14 residues. Germline V gene data show CDR1 as SGHKS and CDR2 as YYEKEE (reference sequence). CDR3 DNA sequence: TGTGCCAGCAGCACCGGGACAGTTCAAGAGACCCAGTACTTC. This translates into CASSTGTVQETQYF.

The chain couples TRBV11-1 to TRBJ1-1, with TRBD1 matching 9 bases. CDR3 length equals 16 residues. Germline V gives CDR1 SGHAT, CDR2 FQDESV (reference sequence). J lost 4 bases, V lost 5 bases, and 11 bases had no gene match. CDR3: CASSQRTGEWVTEAFF. As DNA, the CDR3 is TGTGCCAGCAGCCAAAGGACAGGGGAATGGGTCACTGAAGCTTTCTTT.

This clone was seen a handful of times. The V gene is TRBV7-9, the J gene TRBJ2-7, with 11 positions matching TRBD2. The V and J ends lost 5 bases and 5 bases, in that order; junction bases with no gene match: 8. This CDR3 region has 15 residues. Germline V lookup: CDR1 SEHNR, CDR2 FQNEAQ (reference sequence). This CDR3 is CASSKPSGGRNEQYF. The CDR3 nucleotides read TGTGCCAGCAGCAAGCCTAGCGGGGGGCGGAACGAGCAGTACTTC.

The chain combines TRBV29-1 with TRBJ1-2, with 8 bases that match TRBD1. Germline V gives CDR1 SQVTM, CDR2 ANQGSEA. V lost 7 bases to trimming and J lost 4 bases; unmatched junction nucleotides: 11. The CDR3 length is 14 residues. CDR3 loop: CSANGQGEGYGYTF. Here the CDR3 DNA reads TGCAGCGCCAACGGACAGGGCGAGGGCTATGGCTACACCTTC.

V usage is TRBV27 and J usage is TRBJ2-3; D possibly corresponds to TRBD2 (5 bases). The CDR3 sequence is 13 residues long. V was shortened by 3 bases and J by 4 bases, with 8 bases between the two germline ends. The germline V gene encodes CDR1 MNHEY and CDR2 SMNVEV (reference sequence). The CDR3 DNA reads as TGTGCCAGCAGTTTTCCTAGCTCAGATACGCAGTATTTT. It translates to CASSFPSSDTQYF.

This chain connects TRBV7-9 to TRBJ1-2, with a tentative D call TRBD1 (6 bases). The CDR3 is 15 amino acids. The germline gives CDR1 SEHNR, CDR2 FQNEAQ (reference sequence). Trimming removed 4 bases at V and 6 bases at J, with 18 bases between. CDR3 sequence reads: CASSYPGVWMDGYTF. CDR3 bases: TGTGCCAGCAGCTACCCAGGGGTCTGGATGGATGGCTACACCTTC.

Comment on this clone: Other DNA sequences in this specimen translate into the identical CDR3. This chain uses TRBV5-1 with TRBJ2-5, with 7 bases aligning to TRBD1. Trimming cost V 4 bases and J 2 bases; bases outside gene matches: 5. The CDR3 length is 14 residues. The germline gives CDR1 SGHRS, CDR2 YFSETQ. As DNA, the CDR3 is TGCGCCAGCAGCCCAGGACAGGCACAAGAGACCCAGTACTTC. Amino acid sequence: CASSPGQAQETQYF.

CDR3 loop: CASRGPRGQPQHF. CDR3 nucleotides: TGTGCCAGCAGAGGCCCCCGAGGACAGCCCCAGCATTTT. The chain couples TRBV6-5 to TRBJ1-5, with D unclear. CDR3 length equals 13 residues. The ends were cut back, 6 bases at V and 7 bases at J, with 13 bases in the middle. Germline CDR1 and CDR2: MNHEY and SVGAGI.

The chain's CDR3 is CSAEGGQAANYGYTF. The CDR3 DNA reads as TGCAGCGCCGAGGGTGGGCAGGCAGCTAACTATGGCTACACCTTC. The chain carries TRBV29-1 and TRBJ1-2; D not resolved. This CDR3 is 15 amino acids long. Trimming cost V 7 bases and J 0 bases, with 18 bases left between them. Germline V gene data show CDR1 as SQVTM and CDR2 as ANQGSEA.

The chain links TRBV18 to TRBJ1-1, with D possibly being TRBD1 (5 bases). In germline, CDR1 is KGHSH, CDR2 LQKENI. V gave up 3 bases and J gave up 3 bases, with 32 bases separating them. The CDR3 is made up of 21 amino acids. CDR3 amino acids: CASSPSVYGGGLGDRDTEAFF. As DNA, the CDR3 is TGTGCCAGCTCACCTTCGGTGTACGGGGGAGGGCTAGGAGATAGGGACACTGAAGCTTTCTTT. The variable domain in full, completed from reference TRBV18 and TRBJ1-1, reads NAGVMQNPRHLVRRRGQEARLRCSPMKGHSHVYWYRQLPEEGLKFMVYLQKENIIDESGMPKERFSAEFPKEGPSILRIQQVVRGDSAAYFCASSPSVYGGGLGDRDTEAFFGQGTRLTVV.

The chain has TRBV9 and TRBJ2-1, with TRBD2 as a possible D gene (6 bases). Trimming removed 3 bases from V and 7 bases from J, with 17 bases in between. The CDR3 extends over 15 amino acids. Germline V gene sequence: CDR1 SGDLS, CDR2 YYNGEE. In nucleotides, the CDR3 is TGTGCCAGCAGCGCTCGCACGGGACTCCAAAATGAGCAGTTCTTC. Residues: CASSARTGLQNEQFF.

The chain combines TRBV3-1 (or the pseudogene TRBV3-2) with TRBJ2-3; no reliable D call. Per germline, CDR1 LGHDT and CDR2 YNNKEL (reference sequence). Trimming removed 4 bases at V and 1 base at J, with 15 bases between. CDR3 length: 16 amino acids. The CDR3 loop reads CASSPITAFGTDTQYF. CDR3 DNA: TGTGCCAGCAGCCCGATTACCGCGTTCGGCACAGATACGCAGTATTTT.

V usage is TRBV11-2 and J usage is TRBJ1-4; 7 nucleotides match TRBD1. V lost 6 bases and J lost 8; bases outside the gene matches: 6. CDR3 length: 13 amino acids. Germline V CDR1 and CDR2: SGHAT, FQNNGV. The CDR3 loop reads CASSPGQEEKLFF. CDR3 sequence (DNA): TGTGCCAGCAGTCCCGGACAGGAGGAAAAACTGTTTTTT.

This sequence joins TRBV19 and TRBJ1-6; TRBD1 agrees at 8 bases. Losses at the gene ends were 1 base for V and 0 bases for J; bases not matched to a gene: 5. CDR3 size: 18 residues. CDR1 and CDR2 (germline): LNHDA, SQIVND (reference sequence). CDR3 region: CASSIGYRGSSYNSPLHF. The CDR3 DNA reads TGTGCCAGTAGTATAGGATACAGGGGGAGCTCCTATAATTCACCCCTCCACTTT.

This clone was recorded once. The gene calls are TRBV23-1 and TRBJ2-7, with 7 bases fitting TRBD1. TRBV23-1 is designated an ORF whose function remains uncertain. V gave up 6 bases and J gave up 0 bases; unmatched junction bases: 11. The CDR3 runs to 16 residues. The CDR3: CASRHCGQARSYEQYF. The CDR3 nucleotides are TGCGCCAGCAGACACTGTGGACAGGCCCGCTCCTACGAGCAGTACTTC.

The chain carries TRBV9 and TRBJ2-3; 9 bases map to TRBD2. The germline V gene encodes CDR1 SGDLS and CDR2 YYNGEE. V dropped 1 base and J dropped 1; count of bases not matched to a gene: 4. This CDR3 has 16 amino acids. CDR3 in DNA: TGTGCCAGCAGCGTAACTGCTAGCGGGGGCACAGATACGCAGTATTTT. Protein: CASSVTASGGTDTQYF.

This chain links TRBV15 with TRBJ2-3, with 9 nucleotides matching TRBD1. The V gene end was trimmed by 3 bases and the J gene end by 9 bases; junction bases not matched to a gene: 7. Germline CDR1 is LNHNV and CDR2 is YYDKDF (reference sequence). CDR3 length: 14 residues. DNA of the CDR3: TGTGCCACCAGCAGGTCCCGGGACAGGGTCACGCAGTATTTT. Amino acids: CATSRSRDRVTQYF.

Notes on this clone: The junction departs from germline at one end; a sequencing error may be responsible. The rearrangement joins TRBV27 to TRBJ1-5; D uncertain. Germline CDR1 MNHEY, CDR2 SMNVEV (reference sequence). The CDR3 loop spans 13 amino acids. In DNA, the CDR3 is TGTGCCAGCAGTTTCAATAGCGATCAGCCCCAGCATTTT. Encoded protein: CASSFNSDQPQHF.

V usage is TRBV24-1 and J usage is TRBJ1-6; maybe TRBD1 (6 bases). CDR1 is KGHDR and CDR2 is SFDVKD in the germline V gene. V lost 4 bases, J lost 7 bases, and 10 bases lay in between. The CDR3 is 14 residues long. This chain's CDR3 is CATSEGQLNSPLHF. CDR3 sequence (DNA): TGTGCCACCAGTGAAGGACAGCTAAATTCACCCCTCCACTTT.

The chain combines TRBV3-1 (or the pseudogene TRBV3-2) with TRBJ1-3; a possible D gene is TRBD1 (5 bases). V lost 6 bases, J lost 0 bases, and 18 bases lay in between. This CDR3 is 17 amino acids long. The germline CDR1 and CDR2 sequences are LGHDT and YNNKEL (reference sequence). DNA for the CDR3: TGTGCCAGCAGTCGGCCCCAGCAGGGCGTCTCTGGAAACACCATATATTTT. Translating it yields CASSRPQQGVSGNTIYF.

V gene TRBV6-5 combines with J gene TRBJ1-6, with TRBD1 matching 11 bases. J lost 9 bases, V lost 8 bases, and 3 bases had no gene match. The CDR3 is 13 amino acids. Germline-derived CDR1 and CDR2 are MNHEY and SVGAGI. CDR3 protein: CASLDRGLSPLHF. For the CDR3, the DNA is TGTGCCAGCCTGGACAGGGGGCTTTCACCCCTCCACTTT.

V usage is TRBV11-1 and J usage is TRBJ2-7; 8 bases match TRBD1. The trim removed 5 bases at V and 3 bases at J, leaving 9 bases unmatched. CDR1 is SGHAT and CDR2 is FQDESV in the germline V gene (reference sequence). The CDR3 has 15 residues. CDR3 amino acids: CASSLGQGGYYEQYF. The CDR3 DNA reads TGTGCCAGCAGCCTAGGACAGGGAGGTTACTACGAGCAGTACTTC.